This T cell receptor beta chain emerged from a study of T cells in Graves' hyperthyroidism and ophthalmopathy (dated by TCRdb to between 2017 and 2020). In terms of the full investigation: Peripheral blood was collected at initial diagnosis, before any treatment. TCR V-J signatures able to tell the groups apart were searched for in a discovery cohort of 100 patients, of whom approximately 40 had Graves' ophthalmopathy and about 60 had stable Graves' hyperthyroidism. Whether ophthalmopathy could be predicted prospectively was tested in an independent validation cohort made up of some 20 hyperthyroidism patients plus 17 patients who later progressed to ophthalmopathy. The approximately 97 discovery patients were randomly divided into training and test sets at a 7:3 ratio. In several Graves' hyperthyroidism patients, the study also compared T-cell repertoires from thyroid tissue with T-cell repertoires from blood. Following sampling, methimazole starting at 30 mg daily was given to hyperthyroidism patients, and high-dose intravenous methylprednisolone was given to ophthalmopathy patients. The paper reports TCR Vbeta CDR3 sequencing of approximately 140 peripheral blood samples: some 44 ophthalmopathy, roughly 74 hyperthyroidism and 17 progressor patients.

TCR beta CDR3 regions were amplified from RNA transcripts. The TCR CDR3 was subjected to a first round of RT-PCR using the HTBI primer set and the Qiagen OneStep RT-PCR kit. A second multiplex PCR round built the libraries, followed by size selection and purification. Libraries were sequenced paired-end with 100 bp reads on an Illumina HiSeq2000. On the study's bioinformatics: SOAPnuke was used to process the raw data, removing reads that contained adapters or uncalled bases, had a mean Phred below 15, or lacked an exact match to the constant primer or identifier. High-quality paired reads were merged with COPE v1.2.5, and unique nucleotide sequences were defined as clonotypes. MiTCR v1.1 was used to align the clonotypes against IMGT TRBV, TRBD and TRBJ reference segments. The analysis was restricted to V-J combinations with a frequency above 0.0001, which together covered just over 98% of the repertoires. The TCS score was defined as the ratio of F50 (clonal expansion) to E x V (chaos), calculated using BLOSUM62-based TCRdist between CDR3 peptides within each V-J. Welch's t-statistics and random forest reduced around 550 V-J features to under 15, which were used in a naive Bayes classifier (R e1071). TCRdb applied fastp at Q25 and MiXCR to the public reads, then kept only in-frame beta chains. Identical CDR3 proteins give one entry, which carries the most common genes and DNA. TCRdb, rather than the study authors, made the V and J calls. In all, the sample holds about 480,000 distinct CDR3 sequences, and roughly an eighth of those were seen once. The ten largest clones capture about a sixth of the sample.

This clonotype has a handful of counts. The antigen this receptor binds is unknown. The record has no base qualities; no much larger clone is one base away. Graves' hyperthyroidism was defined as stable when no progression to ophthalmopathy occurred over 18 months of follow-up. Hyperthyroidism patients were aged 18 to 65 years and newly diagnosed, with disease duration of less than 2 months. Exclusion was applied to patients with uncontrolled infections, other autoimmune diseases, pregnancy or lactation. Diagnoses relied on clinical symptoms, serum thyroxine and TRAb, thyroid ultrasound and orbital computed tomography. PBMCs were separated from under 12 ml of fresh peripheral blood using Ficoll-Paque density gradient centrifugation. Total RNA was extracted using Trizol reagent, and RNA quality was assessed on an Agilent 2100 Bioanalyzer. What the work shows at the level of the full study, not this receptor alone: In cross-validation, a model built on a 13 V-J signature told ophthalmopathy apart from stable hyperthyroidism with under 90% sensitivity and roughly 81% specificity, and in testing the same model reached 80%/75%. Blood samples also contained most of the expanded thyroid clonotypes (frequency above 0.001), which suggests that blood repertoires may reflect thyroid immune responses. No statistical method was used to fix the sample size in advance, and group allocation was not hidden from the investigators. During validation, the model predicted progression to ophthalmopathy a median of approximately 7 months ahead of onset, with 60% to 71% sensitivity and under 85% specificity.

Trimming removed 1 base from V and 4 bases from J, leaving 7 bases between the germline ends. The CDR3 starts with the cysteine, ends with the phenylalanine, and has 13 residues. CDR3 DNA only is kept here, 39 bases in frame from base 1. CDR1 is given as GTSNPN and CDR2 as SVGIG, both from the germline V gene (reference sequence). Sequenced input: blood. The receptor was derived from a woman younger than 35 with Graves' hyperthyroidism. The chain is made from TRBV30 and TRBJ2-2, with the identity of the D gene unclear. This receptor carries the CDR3 CAWSEPGTGELFF. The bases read TGTGCCTGGAGTGAACCGGGCACCGGGGAGCTGTTTTTT.